A selection of T cell receptor beta chains follows, all from one sample in a study of cytomegalovirus exposure and HLA in healthy donors. Produced via immunoSEQ multiplex PCR; TCRdb's table is partial and in-frame only. The table lists fewer than 200,000 clones, 60% to 80% of them singletons, with around 0.97% in the top ten. Sequencing input: PBMCs. The source of these receptors is a woman between 50 and 59 years old in good health and CMV-seropositive. The CDR3 runs from the conserved cysteine through the conserved F or W. A D gene is named only where the DNA matches it firmly. Part of the rows lack a size; the others show once, few, many or a class for expanded clones.

. TRBJ2-5 TRBV5-1 . TGCGCCAGCAGCTCGGACCCGGGTCCGGGGGAGACCCAGTACTTC CASSSDPGPGETQYF
. TRBJ1-4 TRBV4-1 . TGCGCCAGCAGCCAAGTGGGCGATAATGAAAAACTGTTTTTT CASSQVGDNEKLFF
. TRBJ2-3 TRBV7-9 few TGTGCCAGCAGCCCACGGAGGGCTAGCACAGATACGCAGTATTTT CASSPRRASTDTQYF
. TRBJ1-2 TRBV6-5 . TGTGCCAGCAGTTACTCCAGGGGCCATGGCTACACCTTC CASSYSRGHGYTF
TRBD1 TRBJ2-5 TRBV7-9 . TGTGCCAGCAGCGACAACAGGGGGCTCAGGGAGACCCAGTACTTC CASSDNRGLRETQYF
. TRBJ1-4 TRBV28 . TGTGCCAGCAGCCAACCCCGACAGGCGGATGAAAAACTGTTTTTT CASSQPRQADEKLFF
. TRBJ1-1 TRBV28 once TGTGCCAGCAGGCCTGGCACAGTGAACACTGAAGCTTTCTTT CASRPGTVNTEAFF
TRBD2 TRBJ2-2 TRBV7-9 . TGTGCCAGCAGCTTAGGAGGGACTAGCGGATACACCGGGGAGCTGTTTTTT CASSLGGTSGYTGELFF
TRBD2 TRBJ2-7 TRBV30 few TGTGCCTGGAGCGGGGTAGCGGGGCGCCAGTACTTC CAWSGVAGRQYF
TRBD2 TRBJ2-5 TRBV2 . TGTGCCACCCAGCGGGGGGTACATACGCCGTACCAAGAGACCCAGTACTTC CATQRGVHTPYQETQYF
TRBD2 TRBJ2-1 TRBV5-4 few TGTGCCAGCAGCTTGTCTAGCGGGAGAGCTAACAATGAGCAGTTCTTC CASSLSSGRANNEQFF
. TRBJ2-3 TRBV6-6 . TGTGCCAGCAGGATCCAGGGTAGGGGCACAGATACGCAGTATTTT CASRIQGRGTDTQYF
. TRBJ1-1 TRBV2 . TGTGCCAGCAGTGAGGACAGGAACACTGAAGCTTTCTTT CASSEDRNTEAFF
. TRBJ1-1 TRBV2 once TGTGCCAGCAACGGTCCATTCTTGAACACTGAAGCTTTCTTT CASNGPFLNTEAFF
TRBD2 TRBJ2-7 TRBV11-2 . TGTGCCAGCAGCTTACTCGGGACTAGCTCCTACGAGCAGTACTTC CASSLLGTSSYEQYF
TRBD1 TRBJ1-2 TRBV9 . TGTGCCAGCAGCGTTATGACAGGGGACTATGGCTACACCTTC CASSVMTGDYGYTF
TRBD1 TRBJ2-2 TRBV19 . TGTGCCAGTAGGCGAACCGGGACAGGGAACCCTACCACCGGGGAGCTGTTTTTT CASRRTGTGNPTTGELFF
TRBD2 TRBJ2-3 TRBV5-6 . TGTGCCAGCAGCCGGGGGCTAGCGGGAACAGATACGCAGTATTTT CASSRGLAGTDTQYF
. TRBJ2-7 TRBV29-1 . TGCAGCGTTGAAGGGGGGAGGGGGGCGGACGAGCAGTACTTC CSVEGGRGADEQYF
TRBD1 TRBJ2-7 TRBV2 . TGTGCCAGCAGAGAGGGACAGGGGGCCCACGAGCAGTACTTC CASREGQGAHEQYF
. TRBJ1-1 TRBV20-1 . TGCAGTGCTAGGGGGCAGCGTGAAGCTTTCTTT CSARGQREAFF
TRBD2 TRBJ2-3 TRBV6-6 . TGTGCCAGCAGTCCCCGCGCGGGGGTTCTAAATACGCAGTATTTT CASSPRAGVLNTQYF
. TRBJ1-1 TRBV27 . TGTGCCAGCAGTACTTCAGCAGGGGCTTACACTGAAGCTTTCTTT CASSTSAGAYTEAFF
TRBD1 TRBJ2-3 TRBV5-1 . TGCGCCAGCAGCTTGCGGGACAGCAGCACAGATACGCAGTATTTT CASSLRDSSTDTQYF
TRBD2 TRBJ2-3 TRBV19 . TGTGCCAGTAGTAGGCTAGCGGGAAGCACAGATACGCAGTATTTT CASSRLAGSTDTQYF
TRBD1 TRBJ1-5 TRBV2 . TGTGCCAGCAGCGCGACAGGGTCCGGCCAGCCCCAGCATTTT CASSATGSGQPQHF
TRBD1 TRBJ1-5 TRBV19 . TGTGCCAGTAGTATAGACATGAGGACAGGGGGCAATCAGCCCCAGCATTTT CASSIDMRTGGNQPQHF
TRBD1 TRBJ1-5 TRBV7-6 . TGTGCCAGCAGCTTAGCGGCGGCAGGGGGCCAATATAGCAATCAGCCCCAGCATTTT CASSLAAAGGQYSNQPQHF
. TRBJ2-7 TRBV10-3 . TGTGCCATCAACCCACAGGAATCAGAATACGAGCAGTACTTC CAINPQESEYEQYF
TRBD1 TRBJ1-4 TRBV4-2 . TGTGCCAGCAGCCCCACAGGGGAGAGGGAAAAACTGTTTTTT CASSPTGEREKLFF
. TRBJ1-3 TRBV2 once TGTGCCAGCAGGAAAAGCGGGGCGGTGGGCCCCTCTGGAAACACCATATATTTT CASRKSGAVGPSGNTIYF
. TRBJ1-6 TRBV27 . TGTGCCAGCAGTTTATCCGGGGTTTCACCCCTCCACTTT CASSLSGVSPLHF